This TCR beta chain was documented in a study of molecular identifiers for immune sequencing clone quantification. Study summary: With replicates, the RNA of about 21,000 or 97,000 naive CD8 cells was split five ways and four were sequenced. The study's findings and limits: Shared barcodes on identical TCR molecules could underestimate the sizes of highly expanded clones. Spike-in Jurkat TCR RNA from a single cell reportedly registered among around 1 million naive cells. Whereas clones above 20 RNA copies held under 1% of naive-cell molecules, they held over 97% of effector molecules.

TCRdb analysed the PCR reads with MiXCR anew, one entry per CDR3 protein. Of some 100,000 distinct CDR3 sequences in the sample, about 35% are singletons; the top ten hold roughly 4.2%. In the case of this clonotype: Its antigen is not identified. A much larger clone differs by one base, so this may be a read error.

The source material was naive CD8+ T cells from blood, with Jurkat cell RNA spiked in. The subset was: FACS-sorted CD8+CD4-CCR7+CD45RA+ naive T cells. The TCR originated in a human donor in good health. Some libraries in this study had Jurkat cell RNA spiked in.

The CDR3 reads CATNSEASATQYF. The CDR3 DNA reads TGTGCCACCAATTCGGAGGCCTCAGCTACGCAGTATTTT. The rearrangement links TRBV24-1 to TRBJ2-3; TRBD2 might be the D (5 bases). The V gene's germline CDR1 is KGHDR and CDR2 SFDVKD. CDR3 length: 13 residues. Deletions cut 8 bases from V and 8 bases from J, with 16 bases between.